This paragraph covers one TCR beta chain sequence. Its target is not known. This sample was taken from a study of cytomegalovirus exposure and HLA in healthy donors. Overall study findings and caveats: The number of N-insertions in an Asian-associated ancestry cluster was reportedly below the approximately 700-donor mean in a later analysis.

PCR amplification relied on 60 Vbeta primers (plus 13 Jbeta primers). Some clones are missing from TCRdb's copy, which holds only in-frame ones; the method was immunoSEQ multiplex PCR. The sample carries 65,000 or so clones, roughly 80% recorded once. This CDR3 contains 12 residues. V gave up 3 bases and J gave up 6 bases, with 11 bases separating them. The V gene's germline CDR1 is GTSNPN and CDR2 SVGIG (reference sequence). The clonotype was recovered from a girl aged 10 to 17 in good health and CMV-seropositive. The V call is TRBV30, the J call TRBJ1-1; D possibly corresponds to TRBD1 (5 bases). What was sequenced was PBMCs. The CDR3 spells CAWRAGEPEAFF. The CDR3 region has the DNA TGTGCCTGGAGAGCGGGGGAGCCTGAAGCTTTCTTT.